This T cell receptor (beta chain) is from a study of CD8 T cells in Susac syndrome. Background on the study: There were about six sequenced Susac syndrome patients with active disease and about 8 in remission. Patients with Susac syndrome had blood drawn and were at that point therapy-naive, on corticosteroids, or on intravenous immunoglobulin alone. Points from the study as a whole: When the CD4+ T cell repertoires of patients with Susac syndrome were examined, they did not show any clonal expansion.

This clonotype appeared a single time. What it binds is unknown. The RNA input was roughly 0.45 to 1 ug, and it was reverse transcribed with random hexamers. TCRdb used MiXCR to reprocess the immunoSEQ multiplex PCR reads, holding one entry per CDR3 protein. The table lists about 180,000 distinct CDR3 sequences, approximately 95% of them singletons. Per germline, CDR1 MDHEN and CDR2 SYDVKM. The CDR3 runs to 12 residues. V gave up 8 bases and J gave up 1 base, with 6 bases separating them. TEMRA cells were enriched by FACS, and CD4+ and CD8+ T cells were negatively isolated. The chain combines TRBV28 with TRBJ2-4; D might be TRBD2 (5 bases). The source is a human donor with Susac syndrome. Source material: CD4+ T cells from PBMCs. The CDR3 here is CASRDAKNIQYF. CDR3 bases: TGTGCCAGCCGGGATGCCAAAAACATTCAGTACTTC.